This TCR beta chain was captured by sequencing in a study of T cell responses to AZD1222 COVID-19 vaccine. The length of the CDR3 is 12 residues. The V gene end was trimmed by 7 bases and the J gene end by 3 bases; junction bases not matched to a gene: 3. Germline V gene sequence: CDR1 SQVTM, CDR2 ANQGSEA. Regarding the study as a whole: Unmutated variant regions are reportedly targeted by nearly half of spike-specific TCRs. Clonal diversity was possibly underestimated; the donors were predominantly white British and more often female. When two AZD1222 doses had been given, Spike-specific TCR breadth and depth rose. Only a handful of people who got AZD1222 tested seropositive at baseline.

Regarding this clone: Its antigen remains unknown.

The repertoire was sequenced with immunoSEQ multiplex PCR; TCRdb's copy has only in-frame clones and lacks some. Here the sample spans approximately 190,000 clones, 92% being singletons. The V call is TRBV29-1, the J call TRBJ2-7; TRBD1 matches at 10 bases. The source material was peripheral blood, sampled on day 0 of AZD1222 vaccination. The TCR originated in an adult in good health. CDR3 coding DNA: TGCAGCGCCGGGACAGGGGTCTACGAGCAGTACTTC. It yields the protein CSAGTGVYEQYF.